These T cell receptor beta chains were read from a single sample in a study of CD8+CD57+ T cells in acquired aplastic anemia. Each CDR3 protein is one row after TCRdb ran MiXCR on the reads. This sample yields 250,000 to 300,000 distinct CDR3 sequences, of which approximately 55% are seen a single time; around 8% belongs to the top ten. Specimen: sorted CD4+, CD8+, or CD8+CD57+ T cells (not recorded which) from PBMCs. The receptors shown here come from a human donor with severe aplastic anemia or a healthy control (not recorded which). The CDR3 runs from the conserved cysteine through the conserved F or W. The order of the fields is clone size, J gene, D gene, V gene, CDR3 DNA, CDR3 protein. The D gene is left open where the match is weak. Clone size is shown for a subset of rows, as once, few, many or a class of expanded clone.

many	TRBJ2-7	.	TRBV18	TGTGCCAGCTCACCACCTGGCAGGACCTACGAGCAGTACTTC	CASSPPGRTYEQYF
.	TRBJ2-3	.	TRBV7-9	TGTGCCAGCAGCTTTGACTGGCGCACAGATACGCAGTATTTT	CASSFDWRTDTQYF
.	TRBJ1-6	.	TRBV6-2/TRBV6-3	TGCGCCAGCAGTGCGTACAGCATGAATTCACCCCTCCACTTT	CASSAYSMNSPLHF
.	TRBJ2-7	.	TRBV7-6	TGTGCCAGCAGCTTAGATGAAGTCTCCTACGAGCAGTACTTC	CASSLDEVSYEQYF
many	TRBJ2-3	TRBD1	TRBV20-1	TGCAGTGCCTCCGGGACAGGGGTGACAGATACGCAGTATTTT	CSASGTGVTDTQYF
many	TRBJ2-2	.	TRBV12-3/TRBV12-4	TGTGCCAGCAGCCCCCCCCCGGCACCGGGCGCCGGGGAGCTGTTTTTT	CASSPPPAPGAGELFF
.	TRBJ1-6	.	TRBV6-1	TGTGCCAGCAGTTATCAGGGACGGAATTCACCCCTCCACTTT	CASSYQGRNSPLHF
.	TRBJ1-3	TRBD1	TRBV2	TGTGCCACCTCGGACAGGGGGCCTGGAAACACCATATATTTT	CATSDRGPGNTIYF
many	TRBJ2-5	.	TRBV7-8	TGTGCCAGCAGCTCGGGTGGAGAGACCCAGTACTTC	CASSSGGETQYF
many	TRBJ1-1	.	TRBV6-1	TGTGCCAGCAGAAGCCAACAGTTGAACACTGAAGCTTTCTTT	CASRSQQLNTEAFF
.	TRBJ2-7	.	TRBV20-1	TGCAGTGCTAGTAGGTCGGCCGGGGTCAACTACGAGCAGTACTTC	CSASRSAGVNYEQYF
.	TRBJ1-3	.	TRBV24-1	TGTGCCACCAGTGATTGGAGCGAACTTGGAAACACCATATATTTT	CATSDWSELGNTIYF
.	TRBJ1-1	.	TRBV10-3	TGTGCCATCAGTGACGGAAACACTGAAGCTCTCTTT	CAISDGNTEALF
.	TRBJ1-1	.	TRBV7-9	TGTGCCAGCAGCTCGGGACTAGCAGGGGTTTTGACTGAAGCTTTCTTT	CASSSGLAGVLTEAFF
.	TRBJ2-7	TRBD1	TRBV20-1	TGCAGTGCCGCGAGGGACAGGGCGTGGGAGCAGTACTTC	CSAARDRAWEQYF
.	TRBJ1-1	.	TRBV12-3/TRBV12-4	TGTGCCAGCAGTTTTAATGGTCAAACTGAAGCTTTCTTT	CASSFNGQTEAFF
many	TRBJ1-3	.	TRBV4-3	TGCGCCAGCAGCCAAGTAACCGGGAACGGAAACACCATATATTTT	CASSQVTGNGNTIYF
.	TRBJ1-2	.	TRBV24-1	TGTGCCACCAGTGATTTGAGGACAAATGGCTACACCTTC	CATSDLRTNGYTF
many	TRBJ1-4	TRBD1	TRBV20-1	TGCAGTGCTACCGACAGGGCGTTGGAAAAACTGTTTTTT	CSATDRALEKLFF
many	TRBJ2-4	.	TRBV12-3/TRBV12-4	TGTGCCAGCAGTCCGCGACCGAAGCAAGCGATTCAGTACTTC	CASSPRPKQAIQYF
.	TRBJ1-6	TRBD1	TRBV7-8	TGTGCCAGCAGCCTAAGATCGGGGACAGGGCAATCACCCCTCCACTTT	CASSLRSGTGQSPLHF
.	TRBJ2-7	.	TRBV7-6	TGTGCCAGCAGCTTAGAAAGTTTTCTAAGTGGCGGAATCTACGAGCAGTACTTC	CASSLESFLSGGIYEQYF
.	TRBJ2-3	.	TRBV5-1	TGCGCCAGCAGCTTCACAGTAGATACGCAGTATTTT	CASSFTVDTQYF
.	TRBJ2-7	.	TRBV6-5	TGTGCCAGCAGTCCTGACGGAGTCCTTGACGAGCAGTACTTC	CASSPDGVLDEQYF
few	TRBJ1-4	.	TRBV5-1	TGCGCCAGCAGCTTGGGGGGGCGCAATGAAAAACTGTTTTTT	CASSLGGRNEKLFF
many	TRBJ2-7	.	TRBV19	TGTGCCAGTAGTATTCTAGCCAGTAGCTACGAGCAGTACTTC	CASSILASSYEQYF
.	TRBJ2-2	TRBD1	TRBV4-2	TGTGCCAGCAGTGAAATCCAGGGGGCGACTACCGGGGAGCTGTTTTTT	CASSEIQGATTGELFF
.	TRBJ2-1	.	TRBV24-1	TGTGCCACCAGTGATTTGCAAGCGAGCAATGAGCAGTTCTTC	CATSDLQASNEQFF
.	TRBJ1-6	TRBD1	TRBV3-1	TGTGCCAGCAGCCAAGGGGATTGGACAGGGACATCACCCCTCCACTTT	CASSQGDWTGTSPLHF
few	TRBJ1-4	TRBD1	TRBV10-3	TGTGCCATCAGGACAGGGGGGAATGAAAAACTGTTTTTT	CAIRTGGNEKLFF
many	TRBJ2-7	TRBD2	TRBV2	TGTGCCAGCAGGGTAGCGGGGAGCTCCTACGAGCAGTACTTC	CASRVAGSSYEQYF